The T cell receptor beta chain described here comes from a study of T cells after yellow fever vaccination. TCRdb independently ran MiXCR on the 5' RACE reads; one entry per CDR3 protein. Of under 600,000 distinct CDR3 sequences in the sample, roughly a fifth were seen once. Germline V gene lookup returns CDR1 SGDLS and CDR2 YYNGEE. The CDR3 has 20 amino acids. V lost 0 bases and J lost 1, with 20 bases in between. This rearrangement joins TRBV9 to TRBJ2-6; D not certain. This sample comprised PBMCs, obtained roughly 23 days after the first yellow fever vaccination. This clonotype was sampled from a man aged 18 to 29 who received the YFV17D yellow fever vaccine. The CDR3 nucleotides are TGTGCCAGCAGCGTAGGGCGTTGGGGAAGGTTGGTTTCTGGGGCCAACGTCCTGACTTTC. It specifies CASSVGRWGRLVSGANVLTF.